This TCR beta chain was identified in a study of memory CD4+ T cells and cytomegalovirus serostatus. The study's findings and limits: CMV serostatus prediction reached median AUC around 0.94, or 0.89 with US-trained model. CD4+ memory repertoires contained about two fifths of the 164 reported CMV TCRbeta sequences.

In the authors' workflow: After removing out-of-frame reads, approximately 2 million distinct TCRbeta sequences remained. Sequencing was performed with immunoSEQ multiplex PCR; in TCRdb, only in-frame clones are kept and a portion is missing. V, J and clone size derive from that table, while D and trimming were established from the DNA sequence. Counted here are 50,000 to 60,000 clones, about 83% occurring once; the ten biggest clones make up 1.5% to 2%. Single viable CD3+CD4+CD8-CD45RO+ cells were sorted as the memory CD4+ T cells. After thawing, CD4+ T cells were positively selected. Remarks on this clone: Antigen: not known.

The V end was cut by 3 bases, the J end by 4 bases, with 18 bases between. The CDR3 has 16 residues. In germline, CDR1 is MNHNS, CDR2 SASEGT. The sequence derives from an adult in good health and CMV-seropositive. Sequences were obtained from memory CD4+ T cells from blood. This chain connects TRBV6-1 to TRBJ1-1; a weak D match, TRBD1 (5 bases). The CDR3 is CASSDFSGAVGTEAFF. The CDR3 nucleotides are TGTGCCAGCAGTGACTTTTCCGGGGCGGTGGGCACTGAAGCTTTCTTT.